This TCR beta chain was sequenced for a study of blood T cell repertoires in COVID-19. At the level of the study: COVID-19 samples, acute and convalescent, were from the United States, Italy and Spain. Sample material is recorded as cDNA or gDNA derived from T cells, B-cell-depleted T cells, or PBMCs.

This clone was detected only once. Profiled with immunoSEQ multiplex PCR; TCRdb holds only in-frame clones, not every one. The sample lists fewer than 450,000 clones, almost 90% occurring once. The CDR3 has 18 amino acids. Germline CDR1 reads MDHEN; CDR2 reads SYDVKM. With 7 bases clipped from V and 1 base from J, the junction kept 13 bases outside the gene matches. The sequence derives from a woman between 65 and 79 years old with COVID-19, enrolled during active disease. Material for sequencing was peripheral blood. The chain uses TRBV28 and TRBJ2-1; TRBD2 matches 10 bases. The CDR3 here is CASTPGASGGGSYNEQFF. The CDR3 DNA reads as TGTGCCAGCACCCCCGGGGCTAGCGGGGGAGGTTCCTACAATGAGCAGTTCTTC.